The TCR beta chain under discussion was sequenced for a study of cytomegalovirus exposure and HLA in healthy donors. This clone showed up just a few times. Its target is unknown. General study results and limits: A few V segments could not be told apart, such as TRBV6-2 and TRBV6-3, and were left out.

PCR primers comprised 60 Vbeta and 13 Jbeta primers. Assay used: immunoSEQ multiplex PCR; TCRdb lists only in-frame clones, some missing. The sample lists 210,000 or so clones; approximately 82% were seen once. The CDR3 spans 11 residues. V lost 6 bases and J 6 bases, leaving 8 bases between the germline ends. The germline gives CDR1 SNHLY, CDR2 FYNNEI. The sample comprised PBMCs. The V gene is TRBV2, the J gene TRBJ1-2, with D possibly TRBD1 on 6 matching bases. This TCR was recovered from a woman aged 40 to 50 in good health and CMV-seronegative. The CDR3 reads CASRQGDGYTF. The CDR3 coding sequence is TGTGCCAGCAGACAGGGAGATGGCTACACCTTC.